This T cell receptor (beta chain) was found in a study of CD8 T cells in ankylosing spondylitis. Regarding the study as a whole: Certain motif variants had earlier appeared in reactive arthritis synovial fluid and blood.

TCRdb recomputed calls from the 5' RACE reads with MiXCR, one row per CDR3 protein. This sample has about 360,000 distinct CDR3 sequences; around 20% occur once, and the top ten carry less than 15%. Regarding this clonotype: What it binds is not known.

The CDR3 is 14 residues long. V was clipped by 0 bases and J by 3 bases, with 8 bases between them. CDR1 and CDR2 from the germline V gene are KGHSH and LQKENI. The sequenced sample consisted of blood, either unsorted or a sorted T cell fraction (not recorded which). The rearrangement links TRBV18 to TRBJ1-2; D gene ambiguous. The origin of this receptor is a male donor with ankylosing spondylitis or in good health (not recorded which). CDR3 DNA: TGTGCCAGCTCACCACCGGGCGGATACTATGGCTACACCTTC. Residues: CASSPPGGYYGYTF.